This T cell receptor beta chain was recorded in a study of blood T cell repertoires in COVID-19. Across the study: Acute-phase and convalescent COVID-19 samples originated in the United States, Italy and Spain. T cells, B-cell-depleted T cells, or PBMCs supplied cDNA or gDNA.

Sequencing was performed with immunoSEQ multiplex PCR; in TCRdb, only in-frame clones are kept and a portion is missing. The table has 55,000 to 70,000 clones, around 90% seen once. Per the germline V gene, CDR1 is SGHVS and CDR2 is FNYEAQ. The CDR3 has 13 amino acids. V trimming: 5 bases; J trimming: 5 bases; junction bases outside the gene matches: 5. The chain is built from TRBV7-6 and TRBJ2-7; 8 bases match TRBD1. This clonotype was sampled from a woman of 80 years or more with COVID-19, enrolled during active disease. The sequencing input was peripheral blood. The chain's CDR3 is CASSVGQGDEQYF. The CDR3 nucleotides read TGTGCCAGCAGCGTAGGACAGGGAGACGAGCAGTACTTC.